This T cell receptor (beta chain) was identified during a study of human T cells and chemical hapten exposure (dated by TCRdb to the early 2020s). For context, the study as a whole: For sensitization, 2% DPC in acetone was applied to a 2 cm by 2 cm area of upper inner arm skin. Throughout the roughly 25-week study period, patients were also given weekly therapeutic DPC doses on the scalp. Patch testing was performed on the upper back with Finn chambers containing 0.01% DPC, and the patch tests were scored after 6 days according to International Contact Dermatitis Research Group standards. Alopecia areata with under or over 50% scalp involvement, alopecia totalis and alopecia universalis were represented in the patient cohort, which was mostly female. Libraries were combined into a pool for sequencing, and differences in TCR yield between samples came mainly from small differences in library volumes within the pool. This study followed changes in the peripheral blood TCR repertoire in vivo during primary and secondary sensitization of alopecia patients to the hapten diphenylcyclopropenone (DPC). Blood samples were taken from patients before sensitization (week 0) and at 2, 6 and about 24 weeks after DPC sensitization. Roughly 30 alopecia patients provided blood for TCR sequencing at one to four time points (pre-sensitization, 2, 6 and 24 weeks). Here is what the overall study found, with its caveats: DPC sensitization did not change how many TCRs were above 1 in 1000 frequency, and no evidence was found of alterations in global repertoire structure. After repeated subsampling, the strength of the expansion versus patch-test correlation and the threshold at which it became significant changed. Expanded TCRs formed significantly more large CDR3 similarity clusters than pre-sensitization or healthy control sets, consistent with antigen-driven responses. Patch test score was positively correlated with the number of PT1 expanded TCRs, with significance at thresholds 8, 16 and 32 but not at 4. Because every patient had alopecia, a presumed autoimmune disease, the patients' immune response might differ from that of healthy individuals.

The CDR3, cysteine through phenylalanine, is 14 amino acids long. Kept here is only the CDR3 DNA, which spans 42 bases and is read in frame from base 1. V and J are truncated by 7 bases and 7 bases respectively, leaving an intervening sequence of 19 bases. According to the germline V gene, CDR1 reads SQVTM and CDR2 reads ANQGSEA. Libraries were prepared through RACE. For sequencing, a NextSeq 500 was employed. During library preparation, unique molecular identifiers were attached to individual cDNA molecules so that TCRs could be counted quantitatively and reproducibly. Each blood RNA sample was used to sequence both TCR alpha and TCR beta chains. As for the authors' bioinformatics: Samples had a median of roughly 100,000 TCRs, with a range from roughly 20,000 to 690,600. V, J and CDR3 annotation of the TCR reads was performed with the Decombinator software suite. For PS versus PT1 abundance plots, all samples were subsampled to the same number of TCRs (28,000). Expanded TCRs were defined as absent before sensitization and observed at least eight times at the 2-week time point. Starting from the raw public reads, TCRdb applied fastp trimming at Q25, assembled clones with MiXCR and retained in-frame beta chains. Identical CDR3 protein sequences are pooled into one entry, listed with their most common genes and DNA. These V and J calls originate from TCRdb's pipeline instead of the authors' own analysis. The sample table records about 120,000 distinct CDR3 sequences; about 12% of these occur just once. The ten largest clones represent 1.4% of the sample.

Note on this clonotype: The antigen it recognizes is unknown. Qualities for individual bases were not recorded, and no much larger clone is one base off.

In the paper's terms, the time point label means: patch test 1, 2 weeks after DPC sensitization. What the treatment or condition label conveys for this sample: therapeutic diphenylcyclopropenone sensitization with weekly scalp DPC. At each patch-test visit, blood was drawn before the patch test was applied. Patients were eligible if aged 18 to 70, diagnosed with alopecia and judged suitable for DPC therapy, and pregnant patients were excluded. Unfractionated whole blood was collected in Tempus Blood RNA tubes, and total RNA was extracted from that blood. The source of this sequence is a woman in her fifties or sixties with alopecia areata. Some clones in this sample may be carry-over from other donors' samples. Recombination linked TRBV29-1 to TRBJ2-2; no D gene is confidently identified. Sequenced material: whole blood, taken in connection with sensitization to the hapten diphenylcyclopropenone (DPC). The DNA reads as follows: TGCAGCGCTGGGTCAAGTGGATTGGGCGGGGAGCTGTTTTTT. This translates into CSAGSSGLGGELFF.